The source of this TCR beta chain is a study of T cell responses to AZD1222 COVID-19 vaccine. Data came from immunoSEQ multiplex PCR; TCRdb stores just in-frame clones and leaves some out. The sample lists fewer than 90,000 clones; about 86% were seen once. This receptor was taken from an adult who received the AZD1222 COVID-19 vaccine. The sequencing used peripheral blood, collected 28 days after the second AZD1222 dose.

The CDR3 is CASSPFDRVYGYTF. CDR3 coding DNA: TGTGCCAGCAGCCCTTTCGACAGGGTGTATGGCTACACCTTC. The chain links TRBV28 to TRBJ1-2; TRBD1 aligns across 7 bases. The CDR3 contains 14 residues. V shed 6 bases and J 5 bases; nucleotides not matched to a gene: 9. Germline assignment: CDR1 MDHEN and CDR2 SYDVKM.